This entry lists 2 T cell receptor beta chains sequenced from one sample in a study of control samples from healthy donors and cancer patients. Produced via immunoSEQ multiplex PCR; TCRdb's table is partial and in-frame only. The data show about 140,000 clones, with roughly 92% seen just once and 10% to 15% held by the top ten. Sequencing used blood. These receptors were obtained from a man between 40 and 49 years old in good health.

The genes are TRBV28 and TRBJ1-4; D remains unclear. Germline V lookup: CDR1 MDHEN, CDR2 SYDVKM. The V end lost 5 bases, the J end lost 8 bases, and 18 bases lay between the germline ends. The CDR3 is 15 amino acids. This chain's CDR3 is CASSRDGTYLEKLFF. In nucleotides, the CDR3 is TGTGCCAGCAGTCGAGATGGCACGTACCTGGAAAAACTGTTTTTT.

The chain carries TRBV14 and TRBJ2-3; the D is unclear. The germline CDR1 and CDR2 sequences are SGHDN and FVKESK. Trimming removed 1 base from V and 4 bases from J, with 15 bases in between. The CDR3 is made up of 16 amino acids. The DNA of the CDR3 is TGTGCCAGCAGCCAAGCCCCTAGTAGGCGACCAGATACGCAGTATTTT. This encodes CASSQAPSRRPDTQYF.